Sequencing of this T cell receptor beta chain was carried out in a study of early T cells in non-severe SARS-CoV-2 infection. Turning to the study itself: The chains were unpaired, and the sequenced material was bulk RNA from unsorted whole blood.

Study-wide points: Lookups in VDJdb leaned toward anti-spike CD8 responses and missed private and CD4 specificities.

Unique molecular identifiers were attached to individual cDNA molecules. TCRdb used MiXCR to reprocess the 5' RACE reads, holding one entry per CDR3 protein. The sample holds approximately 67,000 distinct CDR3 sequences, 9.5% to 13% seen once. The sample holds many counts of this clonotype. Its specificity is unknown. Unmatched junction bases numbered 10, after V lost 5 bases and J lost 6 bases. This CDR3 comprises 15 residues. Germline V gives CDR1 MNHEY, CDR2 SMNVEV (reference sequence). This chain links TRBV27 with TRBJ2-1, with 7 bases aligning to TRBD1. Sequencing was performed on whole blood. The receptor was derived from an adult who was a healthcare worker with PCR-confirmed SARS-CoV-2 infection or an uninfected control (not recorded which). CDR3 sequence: CASSPYPGTANEQFF. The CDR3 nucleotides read TGTGCCAGCAGTCCCTACCCCGGGACAGCCAATGAGCAGTTCTTC.